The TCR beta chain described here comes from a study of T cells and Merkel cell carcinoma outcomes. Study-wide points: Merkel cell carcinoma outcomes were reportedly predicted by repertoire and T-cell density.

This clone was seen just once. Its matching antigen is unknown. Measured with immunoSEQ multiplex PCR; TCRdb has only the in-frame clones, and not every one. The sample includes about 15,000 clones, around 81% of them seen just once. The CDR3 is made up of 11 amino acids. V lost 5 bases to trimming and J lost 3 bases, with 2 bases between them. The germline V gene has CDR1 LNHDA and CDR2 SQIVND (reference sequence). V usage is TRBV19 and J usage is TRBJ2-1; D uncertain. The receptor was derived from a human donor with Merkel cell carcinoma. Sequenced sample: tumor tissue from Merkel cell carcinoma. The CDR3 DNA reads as TGTGCCAGTAGTCTCTACAATGAGCAGTTCTTC. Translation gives CASSLYNEQFF. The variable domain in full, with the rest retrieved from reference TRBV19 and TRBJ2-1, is DGGITQSPKYLFRKEGQNVTLSCEQNLNHDAMYWYRQDPGQGLRLIYYSQIVNDFQKGDIAEGYSVSREKKESFPLTVTSAQKNPTAFYLCASSLYNEQFFGPGTRLTVL.